This T cell receptor (beta chain) originates from a study of human T cells and chemical hapten exposure. Study context: 2% DPC applied to a 2 cm by 2 cm arm area sensitized donors. Study-level points and caveats: TCRs at a frequency above 1 in 1000 stayed unchanged with DPC sensitization.

Unique molecular identifiers were linked by the library to individual cDNA molecules. TCRdb fed the RACE reads into MiXCR, producing one record per CDR3 protein. Altogether about 120,000 distinct CDR3 sequences are present, roughly 13% being singletons, with the ten largest covering 0.92%. The time point here: patch test 1, 2 weeks after DPC sensitization. Indicated treatment: therapeutic diphenylcyclopropenone sensitization with weekly scalp DPC. This clonotype was seen more than once but under ten times. Its antigen is currently unknown. V gave up 7 bases and J gave up 7 bases; unmatched junction bases: 4. The CDR3 is 13 amino acids. The V gene's germline CDR1 is LGHDT and CDR2 YNNKEL (reference sequence).

The sequences come from whole blood, collected in connection with sensitization to the hapten diphenylcyclopropenone (DPC). The clonotype was recovered from a man between 18 and 35 years old with alopecia areata. Some clones in this sample may be carry-over from other donors' samples. J is TRBJ1-6 and V is TRBV3-1, with 7 bases that match TRBD1. In nucleotides, the CDR3 is TGTGCCAGCACCAGGGGGGGAAATTCACCCCTCCACTTT. This sequence encodes CASTRGGNSPLHF. Filled out from reference TRBV3-1 and TRBJ1-6, the complete variable domain reads DTAVSQTPKYLVTQMGNDKSIKCEQNLGHDTMYWYKQDSKKFLKIMFSYNNKELIINETVPNRFSPKSPDKAHLNLHINSLELGDSAVYFCASTRGGNSPLHFGNGTRLTVT.